This T cell receptor (beta chain) is drawn from a study of blood T cell repertoires in COVID-19. For the study at large: There were acute and convalescent COVID-19 samples, and they came from the United States, Italy and Spain. Sources were T cells, B-cell-depleted T cells, or PBMCs; the material itself was cDNA or gDNA.

Authors' analysis steps: The authors estimated nucleated cell counts from reference gene primer amplification. The protocol was immunoSEQ multiplex PCR, while the TCRdb copy is restricted to in-frame clones and leaves out a portion. V and J calls and clone size come straight from that table; D and trimming were deduced from the DNA. The sample holds about 130,000 clones; roughly four fifths are singletons and the top ten take about 9.6%. The origin of this receptor is a man in his forties with active or convalescent COVID-19. Material for sequencing was peripheral blood.

The CDR3 nucleotides are TGTGCCAGCAGTTTAACAGGGGGGACCAATGAAAAACTGTTTTTT. Its translation is CASSLTGGTNEKLFF. The chain uses TRBV6-5 and TRBJ1-4; TRBD1 agrees at 8 bases. The CDR3 is 15 residues long. Germline CDR1 and CDR2: MNHEY and SVGAGI. V lost 4 bases and J lost 5; bases outside the gene matches: 6.